These 5 T cell receptor beta chains came from one sample sequenced in a study of blood T cell repertoires in COVID-19. The data were produced by immunoSEQ multiplex PCR, yet TCRdb's version contains in-frame clones alone and is incomplete. The sample records under 250,000 clones, 84% being singletons. The sample comprised peripheral blood. The receptors derive from a woman aged 55-69 years who had recovered from COVID-19.

V is TRBV3-1 (or the pseudogene TRBV3-2) and J is TRBJ2-3, with D tentatively TRBD1 (5 bases). Trimming pared 8 bases from V and 3 bases from J, leaving 9 bases between. Looked up from germline, CDR1 is LGHDT and CDR2 is YNNKEL (reference sequence). The CDR3 loop spans 12 amino acids. DNA of the CDR3: TGTGCCAGCGTTGGGGCAACAGATACGCAGTATTTT. It is translated as CASVGATDTQYF.

The chain combines TRBV30 with TRBJ2-2; D gene uncertain. Trimming pared 0 bases from V and 8 bases from J, leaving 10 bases between. The CDR3 sequence is 13 residues long. Germline V gene lookup returns CDR1 GTSNPN and CDR2 SVGIG (reference sequence). The CDR3 loop reads CAWSVLTLGELFF. The CDR3 DNA follows: TGTGCCTGGAGTGTACTTACTTTAGGGGAGCTGTTTTTT.

This clone has only one observation. The chain couples TRBV18 to TRBJ1-1; D is possibly TRBD1 (5 bases). From germline, CDR1 is KGHSH and CDR2 LQKENI. The CDR3 sequence is 13 residues long. The V and J ends lost 2 bases and 12 bases respectively, with 16 bases between them. CDR3 sequence (DNA): TGTGCCAGCTCACCAAGGGAGGGAGGGGAGACTTTCTTT. It specifies CASSPREGGETFF. The full variable domain, in which reference TRBV18 and TRBJ1-1 provide the parts outside the CDR3, is NAGVMQNPRHLVRRRGQEARLRCSPMKGHSHVYWYRQLPEEGLKFMVYLQKENIIDESGMPKERFSAEFPKEGPSILRIQQVVRGDSAAYFCASSPREGGETFFGQGTRLTVV.

The gene calls are TRBV7-9 and TRBJ2-7, with a possible D match to TRBD1 (5 bases). Germline V gives CDR1 SEHNR, CDR2 FQNEAQ (reference sequence). The CDR3 is 16 amino acids. Between the trimmed V and J ends, which lost 7 bases and 2 bases, there was a span of 21 bases. The chain's CDR3 is CASTKSVWGYPYEQYF. The CDR3 DNA sequence: TGTGCCAGCACCAAAAGCGTCTGGGGCTATCCCTACGAGCAGTACTTC.

The sample holds many counts of this clone. CDR3 sequence reads: CASSSRVPSRPLGNTIYF. The CDR3 DNA is TGTGCCAGCAGCTCACGGGTCCCTTCAAGACCTCTAGGAAACACCATATATTTT. The chain carries TRBV7-9 and TRBJ1-3, with D unclear. V was trimmed by 4 bases and J by 4 bases, leaving 23 bases between them. From germline, CDR1 is SEHNR and CDR2 FQNEAQ (reference sequence). The CDR3 runs to 18 residues.